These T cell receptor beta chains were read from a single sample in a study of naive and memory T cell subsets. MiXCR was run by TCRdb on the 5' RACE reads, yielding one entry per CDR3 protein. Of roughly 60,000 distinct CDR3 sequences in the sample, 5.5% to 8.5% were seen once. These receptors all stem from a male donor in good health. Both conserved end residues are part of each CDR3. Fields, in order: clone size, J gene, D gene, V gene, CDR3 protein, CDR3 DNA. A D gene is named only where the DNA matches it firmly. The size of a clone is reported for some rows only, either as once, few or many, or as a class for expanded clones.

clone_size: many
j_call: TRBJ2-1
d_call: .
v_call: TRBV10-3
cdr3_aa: CAISESGKGYYNEQFF
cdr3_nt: TGTGCCATCAGTGAGTCAGGGAAGGGCTACTACAATGAGCAGTTCTTC

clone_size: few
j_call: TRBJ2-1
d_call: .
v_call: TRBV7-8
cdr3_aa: CASSLFELTSNSEQFF
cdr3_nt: TGTGCCAGCAGCTTATTTGAACTAACCTCAAACAGTGAGCAGTTCTTC

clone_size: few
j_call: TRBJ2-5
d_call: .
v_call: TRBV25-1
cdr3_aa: CASSESGETQYF
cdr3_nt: TGTGCCAGCAGTGAATCGGGAGAGACCCAGTACTTC

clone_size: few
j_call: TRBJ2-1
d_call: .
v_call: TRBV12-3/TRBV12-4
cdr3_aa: CASSPPPRGVEQFF
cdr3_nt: TGTGCCAGCAGCCCACCCCCGCGGGGAGTTGAGCAGTTCTTC

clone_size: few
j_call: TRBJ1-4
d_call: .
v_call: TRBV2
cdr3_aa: CASSQGSRGEKLFF
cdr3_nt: TGTGCCAGCAGTCAGGGATCTCGCGGTGAAAAACTGTTTTTT

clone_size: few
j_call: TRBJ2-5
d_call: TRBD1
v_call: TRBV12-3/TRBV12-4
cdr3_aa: CASSLPQGDYVETQYF
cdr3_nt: TGTGCCAGCAGTTTACCGCAGGGGGATTATGTGGAGACCCAGTACTTC

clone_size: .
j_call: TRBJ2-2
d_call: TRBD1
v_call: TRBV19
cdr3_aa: CASSRTGVNTGELFF
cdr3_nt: TGTGCCAGTAGTCGTACAGGGGTCAACACCGGGGAGCTGTTTTTT

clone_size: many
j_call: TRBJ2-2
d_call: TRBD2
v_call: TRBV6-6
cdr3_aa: CASRMREGGELFF
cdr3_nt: TGTGCCAGCAGAATGCGGGAGGGCGGGGAGCTGTTTTTT

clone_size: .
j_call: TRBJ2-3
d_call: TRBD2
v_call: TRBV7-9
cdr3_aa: CASSGQAGGIREGATDTQYF
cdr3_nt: TGTGCCAGCAGCGGACAAGCGGGGGGGATTCGGGAGGGCGCAACAGATACGCAGTATTTT

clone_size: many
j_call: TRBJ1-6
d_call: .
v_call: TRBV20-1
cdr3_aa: CSARDLTGPGSPLHF
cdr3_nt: TGCAGTGCTAGAGATTTGACAGGCCCCGGGTCACCCCTCCACTTT

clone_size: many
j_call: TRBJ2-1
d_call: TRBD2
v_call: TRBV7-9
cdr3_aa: CASSRTPGGRGYNEQFF
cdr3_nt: TGTGCCAGCAGCCGAACCCCGGGGGGACGCGGCTACAATGAGCAGTTCTTC

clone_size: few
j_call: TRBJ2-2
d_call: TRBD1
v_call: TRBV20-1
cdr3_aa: CSARRRDRGESGELFF
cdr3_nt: TGCAGTGCTCGCCGACGGGACAGGGGAGAGTCCGGGGAGCTGTTTTTT

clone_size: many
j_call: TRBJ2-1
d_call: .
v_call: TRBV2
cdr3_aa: CASRGGGRSSYNEQFF
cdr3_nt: TGTGCCAGCAGGGGGGGGGGGCGAAGCTCCTACAATGAGCAGTTCTTC

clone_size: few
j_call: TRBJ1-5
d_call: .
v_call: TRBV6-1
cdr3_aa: CASISPGTENQPQHF
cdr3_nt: TGTGCCAGCATATCTCCAGGGACGGAAAATCAGCCCCAGCATTTT

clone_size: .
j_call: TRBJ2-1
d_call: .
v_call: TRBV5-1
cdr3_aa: CASSLILSSRNEQFF
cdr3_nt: TGCGCCAGCAGCTTGATCCTTAGTTCACGCAATGAGCAGTTCTTC

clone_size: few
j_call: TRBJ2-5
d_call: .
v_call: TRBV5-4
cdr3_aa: CASSYEETQYF
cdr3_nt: TGTGCCAGCAGCTATGAAGAGACCCAGTACTTC

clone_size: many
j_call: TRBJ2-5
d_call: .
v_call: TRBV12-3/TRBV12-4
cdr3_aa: CASSPRGGKETQYF
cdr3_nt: TGTGCCAGCAGCCCACGAGGGGGAAAAGAGACCCAGTACTTC

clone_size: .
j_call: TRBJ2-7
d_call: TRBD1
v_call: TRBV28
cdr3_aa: CASSSASDRGDEQYF
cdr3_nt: TGTGCCAGCAGTTCAGCCTCGGACAGGGGCGACGAGCAGTACTTC

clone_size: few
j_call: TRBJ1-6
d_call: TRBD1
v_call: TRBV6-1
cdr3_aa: CASSGHDRGSPLHF
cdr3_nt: TGTGCCAGCAGTGGGCACGACAGGGGTTCACCCCTCCACTTT

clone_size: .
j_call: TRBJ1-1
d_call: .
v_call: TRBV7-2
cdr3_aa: CASSLVALNTEAFF
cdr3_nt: TGTGCCAGCAGCTTAGTTGCGTTGAACACTGAAGCTTTCTTT

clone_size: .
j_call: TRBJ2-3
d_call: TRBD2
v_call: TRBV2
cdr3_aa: CASRRIAGGPDTQYF
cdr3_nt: TGTGCCAGCAGGCGCATAGCGGGAGGCCCAGATACGCAGTATTTT

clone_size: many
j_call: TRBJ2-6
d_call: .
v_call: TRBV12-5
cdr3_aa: CASGRDSLHSGANVLTF
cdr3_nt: TGTGCTAGTGGGCGGGACAGTCTACACTCTGGGGCCAACGTCCTGACTTTC

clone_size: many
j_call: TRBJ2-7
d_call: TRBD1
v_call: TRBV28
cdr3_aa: CASSLRGPPYEQYF
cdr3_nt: TGTGCCAGCAGTTTGAGGGGGCCTCCTTATGAGCAGTACTTC

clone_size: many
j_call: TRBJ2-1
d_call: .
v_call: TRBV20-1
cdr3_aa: CSATGGANYNEQFF
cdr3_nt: TGCAGTGCTACCGGCGGAGCCAATTACAATGAGCAGTTCTTC

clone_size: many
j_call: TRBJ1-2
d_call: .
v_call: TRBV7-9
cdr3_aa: CASSPLVRQGLDGYTF
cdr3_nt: TGTGCCAGCAGCCCCCTCGTCAGGCAGGGGCTAGATGGCTACACCTTC

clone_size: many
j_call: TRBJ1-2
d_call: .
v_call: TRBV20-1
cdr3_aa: CSARAQEGYGYTF
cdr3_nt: TGCAGTGCTAGGGCACAGGAAGGCTATGGCTACACCTTC

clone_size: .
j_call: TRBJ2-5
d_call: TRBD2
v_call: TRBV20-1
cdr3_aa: CSASGTSSTETQYF
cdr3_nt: TGCAGTGCTAGCGGGACTAGTAGTACGGAGACCCAGTACTTC

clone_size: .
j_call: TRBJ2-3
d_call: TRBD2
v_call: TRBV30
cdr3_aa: CAWSAYTARVLAGGVGGTDTQYF
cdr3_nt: TGTGCCTGGAGTGCCTATACCGCGCGCGTACTAGCGGGAGGGGTCGGTGGCACAGATACGCAGTATTTT

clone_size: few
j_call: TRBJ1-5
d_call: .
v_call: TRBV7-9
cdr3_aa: CASSSTQGPNQPQHF
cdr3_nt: TGTGCCAGCAGCTCAACACAGGGCCCCAATCAGCCCCAGCATTTT

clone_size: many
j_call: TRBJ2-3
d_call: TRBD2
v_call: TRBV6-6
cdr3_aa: CASGAGRADTQYF
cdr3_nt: TGTGCCAGCGGGGCGGGGAGGGCAGATACGCAGTATTTT